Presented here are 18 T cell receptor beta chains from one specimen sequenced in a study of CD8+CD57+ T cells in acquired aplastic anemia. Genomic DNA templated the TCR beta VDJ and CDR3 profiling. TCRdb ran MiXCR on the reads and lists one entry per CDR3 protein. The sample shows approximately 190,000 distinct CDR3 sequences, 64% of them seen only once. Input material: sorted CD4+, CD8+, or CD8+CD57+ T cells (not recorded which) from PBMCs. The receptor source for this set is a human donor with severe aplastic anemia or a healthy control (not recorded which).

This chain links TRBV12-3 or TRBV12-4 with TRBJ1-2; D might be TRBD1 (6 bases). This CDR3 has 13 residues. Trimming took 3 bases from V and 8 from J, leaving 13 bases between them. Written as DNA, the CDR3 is TGTGCCAGCAGTTTCGGCAGGGGCAGCGGCTACACCTTC. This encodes CASSFGRGSGYTF.

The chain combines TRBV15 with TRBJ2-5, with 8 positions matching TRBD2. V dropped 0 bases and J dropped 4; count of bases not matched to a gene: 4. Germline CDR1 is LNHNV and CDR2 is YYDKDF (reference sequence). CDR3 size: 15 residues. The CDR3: CATSREVAGRETQYF. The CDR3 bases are TGTGCCACCAGCAGAGAAGTAGCGGGGAGAGAGACCCAGTACTTC.

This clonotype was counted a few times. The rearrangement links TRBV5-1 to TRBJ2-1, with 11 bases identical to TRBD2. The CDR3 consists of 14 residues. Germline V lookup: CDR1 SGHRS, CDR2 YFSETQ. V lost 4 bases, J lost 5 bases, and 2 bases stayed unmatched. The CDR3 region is CASSKGLADNEQFF. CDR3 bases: TGCGCCAGCAGCAAGGGACTAGCGGACAATGAGCAGTTCTTC.

CDR3 sequence (DNA): TGCAGTGCTAGCTTTTCGGGGACAGACTACAATGAGCAGTTCTTC. This translates into CSASFSGTDYNEQFF. V and J are TRBV20-1 and TRBJ2-1; TRBD1 matches 7 bases. V shed 3 bases, J shed 3 bases, and the junction held 8 bases outside the gene matches. This CDR3 spans 15 amino acids. Per the germline V gene, CDR1 is DFQATT and CDR2 is SNEGSKA (reference sequence).

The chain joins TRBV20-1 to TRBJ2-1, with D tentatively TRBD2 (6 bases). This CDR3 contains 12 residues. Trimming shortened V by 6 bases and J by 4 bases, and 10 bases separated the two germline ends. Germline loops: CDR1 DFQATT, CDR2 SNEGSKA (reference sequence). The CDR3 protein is CSAPGLYNEQFF. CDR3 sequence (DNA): TGCAGTGCCCCGGGACTTTACAATGAGCAGTTCTTC.

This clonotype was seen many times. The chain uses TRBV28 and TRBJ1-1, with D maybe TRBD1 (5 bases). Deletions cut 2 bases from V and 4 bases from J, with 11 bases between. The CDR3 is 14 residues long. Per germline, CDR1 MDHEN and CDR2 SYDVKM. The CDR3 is CASSLRQGGTEAFF. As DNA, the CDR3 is TGTGCCAGCAGTTTAAGGCAGGGAGGCACTGAAGCTTTCTTT.

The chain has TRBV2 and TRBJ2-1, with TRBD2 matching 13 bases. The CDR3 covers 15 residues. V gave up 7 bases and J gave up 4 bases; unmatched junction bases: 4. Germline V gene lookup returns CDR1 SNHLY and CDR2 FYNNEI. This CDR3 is CASTETSGGYNEQFF. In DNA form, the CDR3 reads TGTGCCAGCACAGAGACTAGCGGGGGGTACAATGAGCAGTTCTTC.

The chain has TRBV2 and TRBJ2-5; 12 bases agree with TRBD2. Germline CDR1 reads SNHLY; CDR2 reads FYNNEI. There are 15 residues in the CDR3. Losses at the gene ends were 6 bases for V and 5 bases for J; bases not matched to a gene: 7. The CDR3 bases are TGTGCCAGCAGCGGCGGGACTAGCGGGTTGGAGACCCAGTACTTC. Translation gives CASSGGTSGLETQYF. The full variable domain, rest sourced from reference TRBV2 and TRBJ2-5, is EPEVTQTPSHQVTQMGQEVILRCVPISNHLYFYWYRQILGQKVEFLVSFYNNEISEKSEIFDDQFSVERPDGSNFTLKIRSTKLEDSAMYFCASSGGTSGLETQYFGPGTRLLVL.

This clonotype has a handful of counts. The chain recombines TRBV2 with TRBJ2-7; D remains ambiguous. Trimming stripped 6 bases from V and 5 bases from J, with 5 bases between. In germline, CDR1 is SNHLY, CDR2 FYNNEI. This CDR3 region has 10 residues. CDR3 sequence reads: CASRLDEQYF. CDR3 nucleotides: TGTGCCAGCAGGCTAGACGAGCAGTACTTC.

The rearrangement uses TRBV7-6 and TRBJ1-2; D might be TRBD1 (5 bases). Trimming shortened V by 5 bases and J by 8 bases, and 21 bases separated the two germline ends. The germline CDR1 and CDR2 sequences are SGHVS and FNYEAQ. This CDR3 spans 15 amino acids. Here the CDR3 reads CASSPVGSSGAGYTF. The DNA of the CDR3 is TGTGCCAGCAGCCCCGTAGGCAGCTCTGGGGCCGGCTACACCTTC.

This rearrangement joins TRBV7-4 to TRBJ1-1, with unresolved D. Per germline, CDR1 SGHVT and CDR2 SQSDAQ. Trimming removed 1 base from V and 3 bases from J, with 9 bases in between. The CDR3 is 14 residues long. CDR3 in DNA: TGTGCCAGCAGCTTAGTAGGCGATTACACTGAAGCTTTCTTT. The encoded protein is CASSLVGDYTEAFF. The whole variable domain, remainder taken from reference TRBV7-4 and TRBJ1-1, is GAGVSQSPRYKVAKRGRDVALRCDSISGHVTLYWYRQTLGQGSEVLTYSQSDAQRDKSGRPSGRFSAERPERSVSTLKIQRTEQGDSAVYLCASSLVGDYTEAFFGQGTRLTVV.

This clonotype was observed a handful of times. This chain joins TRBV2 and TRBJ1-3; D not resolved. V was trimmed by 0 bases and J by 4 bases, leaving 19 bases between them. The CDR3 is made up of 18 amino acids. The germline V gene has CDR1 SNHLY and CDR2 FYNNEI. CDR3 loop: CASSEASVAQAPGNTIYF. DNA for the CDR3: TGTGCCAGCAGTGAAGCGTCCGTAGCGCAGGCCCCAGGAAACACCATATATTTT.

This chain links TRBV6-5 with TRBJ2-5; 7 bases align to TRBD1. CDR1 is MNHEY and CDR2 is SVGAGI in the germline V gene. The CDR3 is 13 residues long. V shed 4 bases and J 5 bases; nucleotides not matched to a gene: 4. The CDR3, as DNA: TGTGCCAGCAGTTCCACAGGGGACGAGACCCAGTACTTC. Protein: CASSSTGDETQYF.

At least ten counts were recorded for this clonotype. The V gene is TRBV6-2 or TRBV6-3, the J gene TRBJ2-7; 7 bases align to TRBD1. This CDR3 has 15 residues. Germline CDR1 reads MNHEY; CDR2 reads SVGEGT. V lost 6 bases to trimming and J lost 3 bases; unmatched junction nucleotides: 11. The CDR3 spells CASSLFQGVIYEQYF. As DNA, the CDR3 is TGTGCCAGCAGCTTATTTCAGGGGGTAATCTACGAGCAGTACTTC.

CDR3 amino acids: CAISLTDRDTQYF. In DNA form, the CDR3 reads TGTGCCATCAGCCTTACGGACAGAGATACGCAGTATTTT. The chain uses TRBV10-3 and TRBJ2-3; the D gene is possibly TRBD1 (6 bases). The CDR3 has 13 residues. CDR1 and CDR2 (germline): ENHRY, SYGVKD. V shed 6 bases and J shed 5 bases, with 12 bases lying between them.

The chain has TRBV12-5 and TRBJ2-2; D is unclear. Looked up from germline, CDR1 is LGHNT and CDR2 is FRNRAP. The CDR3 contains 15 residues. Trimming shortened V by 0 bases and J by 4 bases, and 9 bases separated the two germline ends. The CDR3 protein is CASGLVQSVTGELFF. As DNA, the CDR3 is TGTGCTAGTGGTTTGGTACAAAGCGTCACCGGGGAGCTGTTTTTT.

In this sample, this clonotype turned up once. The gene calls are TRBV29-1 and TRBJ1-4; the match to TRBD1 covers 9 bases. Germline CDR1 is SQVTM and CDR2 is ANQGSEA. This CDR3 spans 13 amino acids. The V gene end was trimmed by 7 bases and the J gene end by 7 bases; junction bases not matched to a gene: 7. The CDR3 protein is CSAKQGAGEKLFF. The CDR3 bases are TGCAGCGCCAAACAGGGGGCCGGTGAAAAACTGTTTTTT.

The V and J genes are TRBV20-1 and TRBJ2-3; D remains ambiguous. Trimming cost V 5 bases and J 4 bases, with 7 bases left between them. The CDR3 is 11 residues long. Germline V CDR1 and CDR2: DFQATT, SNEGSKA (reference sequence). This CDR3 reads CSARLSDTQYF. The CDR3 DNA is TGCAGTGCTCGACTTTCAGATACGCAGTATTTT.